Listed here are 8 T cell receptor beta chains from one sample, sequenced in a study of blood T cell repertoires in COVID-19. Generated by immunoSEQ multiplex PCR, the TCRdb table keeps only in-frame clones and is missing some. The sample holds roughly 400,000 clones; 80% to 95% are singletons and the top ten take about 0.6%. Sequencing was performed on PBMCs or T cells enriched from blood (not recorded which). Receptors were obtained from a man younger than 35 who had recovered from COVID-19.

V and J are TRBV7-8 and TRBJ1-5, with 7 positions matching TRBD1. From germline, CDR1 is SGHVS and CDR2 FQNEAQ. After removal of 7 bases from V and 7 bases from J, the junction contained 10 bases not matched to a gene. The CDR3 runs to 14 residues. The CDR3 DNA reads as TGTGCCAGCAACCCCACGACAGGGATGCAGCCCCAGCATTTT. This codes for CASNPTTGMQPQHF.

The CDR3 region is CASSSIAGGIDEQFF. The CDR3 coding sequence is TGTGCCAGTAGTTCGATAGCGGGAGGGATCGATGAGCAGTTCTTC. This chain connects TRBV19 to TRBJ2-1; 11 bases fit TRBD2. CDR3 length equals 15 residues. CDR1 LNHDA and CDR2 SQIVND come from the germline V gene (reference sequence). Losses at the gene ends were 5 bases for V and 8 bases for J; bases not matched to a gene: 8.

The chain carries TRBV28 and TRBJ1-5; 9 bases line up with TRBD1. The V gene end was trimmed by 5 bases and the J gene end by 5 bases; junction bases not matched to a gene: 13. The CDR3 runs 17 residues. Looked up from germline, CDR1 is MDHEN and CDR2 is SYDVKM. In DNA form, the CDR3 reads TGTGCCAGCAGTCCGCAGGGGGACAGGGTCCCACATCAGCCCCAGCATTTT. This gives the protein CASSPQGDRVPHQPQHF.

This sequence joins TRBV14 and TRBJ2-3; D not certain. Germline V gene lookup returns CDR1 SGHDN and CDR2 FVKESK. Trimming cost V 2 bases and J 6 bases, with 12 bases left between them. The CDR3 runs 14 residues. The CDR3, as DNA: TGTGCCAGCAGCCAATATCTAGGCGCCGATACGCAGTATTTT. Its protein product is CASSQYLGADTQYF.

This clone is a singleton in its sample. CDR3 loop: CASIHRGDNTEAFF. In DNA, the CDR3 is TGTGCCAGCATACACAGGGGTGACAACACTGAAGCTTTCTTT. This rearrangement joins TRBV21-1 to TRBJ1-1; TRBD1 is the table's D call and was not checked against the DNA. TRBV21-1 is a known pseudogene. The CDR3 runs to 14 residues.

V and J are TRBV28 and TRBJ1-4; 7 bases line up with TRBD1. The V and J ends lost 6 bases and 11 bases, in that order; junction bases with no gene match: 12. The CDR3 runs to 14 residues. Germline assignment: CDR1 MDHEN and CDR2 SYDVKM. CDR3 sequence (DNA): TGTGCCAGCAGCTCCTCGAGACAGGGCGGGAAACTGTTTTTT. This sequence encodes CASSSSRQGGKLFF. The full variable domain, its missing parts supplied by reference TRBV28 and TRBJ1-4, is DVKVTQSSRYLVKRTGEKVFLECVQDMDHENMFWYRQDPGLGLRLIYFSYDVKMKEKGDIPEGYSVSREKKERFSLILESASTNQTSMYLCASSSSRQGGKLFFGSGTQLSVL.

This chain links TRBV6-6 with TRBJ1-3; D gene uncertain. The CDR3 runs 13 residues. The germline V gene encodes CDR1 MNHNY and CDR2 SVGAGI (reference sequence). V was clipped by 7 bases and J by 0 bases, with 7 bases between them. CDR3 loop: CASTSRSGNTIYF. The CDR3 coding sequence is TGTGCCAGCACTTCGCGCTCTGGAAACACCATATATTTT.

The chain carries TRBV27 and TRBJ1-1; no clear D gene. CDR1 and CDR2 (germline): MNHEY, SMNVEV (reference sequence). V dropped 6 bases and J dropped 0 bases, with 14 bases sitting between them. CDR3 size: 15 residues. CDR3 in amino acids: CASSLFDGMNTEAFF. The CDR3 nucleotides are TGTGCCAGCAGCCTTTTCGACGGGATGAACACTGAAGCTTTCTTT.